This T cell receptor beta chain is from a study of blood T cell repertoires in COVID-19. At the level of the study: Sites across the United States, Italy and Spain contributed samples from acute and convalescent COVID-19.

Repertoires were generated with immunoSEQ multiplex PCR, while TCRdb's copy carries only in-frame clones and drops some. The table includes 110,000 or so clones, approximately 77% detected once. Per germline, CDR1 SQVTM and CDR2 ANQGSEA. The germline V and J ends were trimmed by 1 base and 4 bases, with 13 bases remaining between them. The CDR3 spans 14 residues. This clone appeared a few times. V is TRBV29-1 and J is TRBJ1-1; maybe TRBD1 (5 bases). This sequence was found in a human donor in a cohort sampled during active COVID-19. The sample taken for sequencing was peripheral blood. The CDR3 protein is CSVEGSGITTEAFF. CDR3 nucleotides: TGCAGCGTTGAAGGGTCAGGGATAACCACTGAAGCTTTCTTT. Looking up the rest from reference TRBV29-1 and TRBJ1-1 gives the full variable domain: SAVISQKPSRDICQRGTSLTIQCQVDSQVTMMFWYRQQPGQSLTLIATANQGSEATYESGFVIDKFPISRPNLTFSTLTVSNMSPEDSSIYLCSVEGSGITTEAFFGQGTRLTVV.